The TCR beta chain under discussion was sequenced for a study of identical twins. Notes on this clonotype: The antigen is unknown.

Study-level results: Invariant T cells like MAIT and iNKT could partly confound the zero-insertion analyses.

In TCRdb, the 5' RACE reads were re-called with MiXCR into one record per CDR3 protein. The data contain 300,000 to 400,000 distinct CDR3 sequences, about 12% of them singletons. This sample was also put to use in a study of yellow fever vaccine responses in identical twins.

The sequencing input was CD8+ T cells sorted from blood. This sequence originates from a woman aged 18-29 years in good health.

The CDR3 DNA reads as TGTGCCAGCAGCAACGGAGGGCTCGACTATGGCTACACCTTC. Residues: CASSNGGLDYGYTF. The chain employs TRBV11-1 and TRBJ1-2; no reliable D call. V lost 5 bases and J lost 3, with 13 bases in between. The germline CDR1 and CDR2 sequences are SGHAT and FQDESV (reference sequence). This CDR3 has 14 residues.